One T cell receptor beta chain is described in this entry. Its antigen specificity is not known. Base-call qualities are not available, and no considerably larger clone is one nucleotide away. This specimen belongs to a study of cytomegalovirus exposure and HLA in healthy donors (dated by TCRdb to about 2017). Notes on the research overall: In an earlier analysis of under 600 of the donors, less than 350 Gb of sequence data and 120 million or so unique TCR beta sequences from about 190 million T cells were reported. Roughly 300 gigabases of sequencing data and around 88 million unique TCR sequences made up an early release that covered roughly 670 HLA-typed donors. Among the roughly 410 genotyped donors, under 90% belonged to the genetic ancestry cluster associated with self-reported Caucasian donors. The study aimed to test whether signatures of past pathogen exposure could be identified by cataloging public T cell receptors. The study used immunosequencing to profile the T cell repertoires of 670 or so subjects and linked those repertoires to cytomegalovirus serostatus. A separate validation cohort of 100 to 150 different subjects was used in addition to the approximately 640-subject first cohort. To predict cytomegalovirus infection status, the study combined high-throughput TCR immunosequencing, statistical association of individual TCRs with disease status, and machine learning. A later analysis re-examined previously published TCR beta repertoires from 610 or so donors and added high-resolution HLA genotyping to investigate patterns of TCR occurrence. Rather than using new phenotypic data, the later analysis identified candidate immune exposures from TCR beta sequences and from how often those sequences occurred across donors. In an earlier analysis of 550 to 700 of the donors, high-throughput TCR beta sequencing was used to judge whether each TCR beta V gene segment behaved as functional or pseudogenic. Donor age, sex, ethnicity and CMV serostatus were compiled alongside the repertoire data. In a later genetic analysis, genome-wide SNP genotypes for about 65% of the 666 donors were used, and that subset was treated as a discovery cohort. Every repertoire in the discovery cohort had been generated on one and the same sequencing platform. Class I and class II HLA loci were covered by the typing at four-digit resolution. The number of typed donors differed by locus: 629-630 for A, B, C, DRB1 and DQB1; 522 for DQA1; about 600 for DPA1; and 450 to 480 for DPB1. Because of strong linkage in the cohort, four or five DR-DQ haplotypes were treated as single units for association and clustering. On average, about 240,000 unique TCR beta nucleotide sequences were sequenced per donor among about 400 genotyped donors of the cohort, with 15% to 20% of those sequences being non-productive.

The library was produced with the immunoSEQ multiplex PCR assay. The multiplex PCR relied on a mix of 60 forward primers for TCR Vbeta segments and 13 reverse primers for TCR Jbeta segments. The CDR3 region of rearranged TCR beta genes was amplified from genomic DNA by a multiplex PCR assay. On the Illumina HiSeq System, the amplified TCR beta libraries were sequenced as 87-base-pair reads. The authors' pipeline ran thus. In a later analysis, roughly 80 million unique TCR beta chains were counted across the roughly 670 repertoires, and roughly 11 million of these chains were shared by at least two donors. Raw reads were error-corrected and collapsed into unique sequences with a nearest-neighbor algorithm that merged closely related sequences to remove PCR and sequencing errors. To assign V, D and J gene segments, CDR3 sequences were aligned to IMGT reference sequences. Each retained sequence needed at least a six-nucleotide match to both a V gene segment and a J gene segment. Rearrangements were classified as productive when the CDR3 lacked stop codons and remained in frame with V and J, and all other rearrangements were classified as non-productive. CDR3 was defined by IMGT convention, running from the second conserved V-encoded cysteine to the conserved J-encoded phenylalanine. In an earlier analysis of more than 550 of the donors, sequences lacking an unambiguous match to a single V gene segment were excluded. In an earlier analysis of several hundred of the donors, V segments were called functional above 56.7% productive rearrangements and were called segregating when the between-donor standard deviation exceeded 5%. A statistical classification framework was built for diagnosing cytomegalovirus status from the catalog of TCR beta chain sequences. A later analysis assigned V and J genes by comparing TCR nucleotide sequences with IMGT/GENE-DB human TR gene sequences. A later analysis assigned CDR3 sequences and most-parsimonious VDJ recombination scenarios with the TCRdist pipeline. In a later analysis, each TCR beta chain was defined by its CDR3 amino acid sequence together with its V-gene family, and reads lacking a unique V-gene family were excluded. To address suspected cross-contamination and a sequencing artifact, a later analysis removed 592 highly shared, low-generation-probability nucleotide sequences. In a later analysis, a clonal expansion index was calculated for each public chain from normalized within-repertoire ranks of inferred template counts. Generation probabilities in a later analysis came from a VDJ recombination model fitted to out-of-frame rearrangements, and those results were checked against IGoR. A later analysis scored TCR-TCR, TCR-HLA and TCR-CMV co-occurrence with hypergeometric tests, applying a repertoire-size bias correction to TCR pairs. False discovery rates were estimated in a later analysis by permuting HLA or CMV assignments 20 times. In a later analysis, co-occurring TCRs were grouped using DBSCAN, and TCRdist sequence similarity was added for clustering within HLA-allele-positive subsets. Co-occurrence clustering excluded repertoires with fewer than 30,000 or more than 120,000 public chains, plus five with anomalous nucleotide sharing. In TCRdb, the immuneACCESS table is reduced to in-frame sequences with V and J assigned. These tables do not hold every clone; where another copy was compared, an unresolved V gene accounts for under half, and the others remain unexplained. V, J and clone size were drawn from that table, and D and trimming were deduced from the DNA. The table for this sample lists more than 100,000 clones; 75% to 90% of them were counted only once. The ten largest clones capture around 2.2% of the sample.

Study-wide findings and limitations: Most TCR sequences were seen in very few donors, while some public TCRs were found in many individuals. In a later genetic analysis, a missense DCLRE1C variant was associated with V-gene and J-gene trimming of TCR beta chains, and the association was replicated in an independent cohort. A total of fewer than 200 TCR beta chains were listed by the study as associated with cytomegalovirus. The classifier was reported to diagnose cytomegalovirus status with high specificity and sensitivity in both the original cohort and the validation cohort. This cohort had only TCR beta chains sequenced, and the lack of alpha or paired-chain data limited which features could be detected. Because counts were too low, about 18 rarely observed V segments, including chromosome 9 orphons, were excluded from the earlier analysis of around 590 of the donors. In a later analysis, HLA-associated TCR beta chains were found to be more clonally expanded and to have lower generation probabilities than equally common non-associated chains. The only immune exposure information available for the cohort was CMV serostatus. In a later analysis, TCR association rates were found to vary across HLA loci, with the most associated TCRs seen for DRB1 alleles and the fewest for HLA-C alleles. Presence/absence analyses assumed roughly uniform sequencing depth across donors, an assumption that may not hold. In an earlier analysis of fewer than 750 of the donors, most TCR beta V segments were observed in productive rearrangements about 90% or about 30% of the time, broadly matching IMGT annotations. Linkage disequilibrium might explain the correlated functional status among segregating V segments, but an unknown experimental factor could not be ruled out. According to a later analysis, most CMV-associated TCR beta chains appeared to be HLA-restricted, and the HLA associations seemed to be driven largely by CMV exposure. The authors suggested that the approach could potentially be extended to other disease states and immunological phenotypes. Some IMGT-functional V segments, including TRBV6-2 and TRBV6-3, could not be told apart with the 87-base-pair reads, so those segments were excluded. In vitro tests confirmed that a few of the cytomegalovirus-associated TCR beta chains recognize cytomegalovirus antigens. A group of highly shared sequence variants was considered likely to be a technical artifact of the sequencing pipeline. A further reported finding was that TCR beta sequences accurately predicted the HLA-A and HLA-B alleles for most subjects in the first cohort. A later analysis associated about 18,000 TCR beta sequences with specific HLA alleles at a false discovery rate of 0.05. Assigning TCR associations to individual alleles was difficult when HLA alleles, especially DR and DQ, strongly co-occurred. Because HLA typing was unavailable for some donors at each locus, only the typed subset was used in association tests. Several of the top co-occurrence clusters appeared to be linked to parvovirus B19, influenza, CMV and Epstein-Barr virus, according to a later analysis. A later genetic analysis reported fewer N-insertions in productive TCRs among donors in an Asian-associated ancestry cluster than the roughly 700-donor mean.

The CDR3 runs 16 residues from the cysteine to the phenylalanine. The DNA shown is the 48-base CDR3, in frame from base 1. V ends up 4 bases short and J 9 bases short, with an unmatched junction base count of 13. The germline V gene yields SGHDN for CDR1 and FVKESK for CDR2. The cohort consisted of 666 healthy bone marrow donors. At the time of sampling, all cohort members were nominally healthy, though unrecorded immune exposures were likely present. The donor was CMV seronegative and belonged to the group of 380 or so seronegative cohort members. Every donor gave a peripheral blood sample, and the peripheral blood mononuclear cells from that sample were used for TCR beta sequencing. Genomic DNA was extracted from the blood cell samples with the Qiagen DNeasy Blood Extraction Kit.

The rearrangement combines TRBV14 with TRBJ2-1, with 9 junctional bases fitting TRBD2. The sequenced sample was PBMCs. The origin of this receptor is a man between 25 and 39 years old in good health and CMV-seronegative. In nucleotides, the sequence is TGTGCCAGCAGCCCCAGGGGCCTAGCGGGGCAGGTTGAGCAGTTCTTC. Its amino acids are CASSPRGLAGQVEQFF.